The subject of this entry is one T cell receptor beta chain. The V segment lost 2 bases and the J segment 0 bases; nucleotides outside the gene matches: 5. Germline V CDR1 and CDR2: SGHRS, YFSETQ. CDR3 size: 16 residues. Unique molecular identifiers tagged the TCRbeta library. TCRdb processed the PCR reads anew with MiXCR; each CDR3 protein has one entry. The table includes fewer than 550,000 distinct CDR3 sequences, roughly a tenth detected once. The data derive from a study of T-cell reconstitution after alpha-beta-depleted transplantation in children. Material: PBMCs from the stem cell graft donor, obtained from the stem cell graft. The sequence came from a human donor who donated a stem cell graft to a child with acute myeloid leukemia. This chain connects TRBV5-1 to TRBJ1-1; TRBD1 agrees at 9 bases. CDR3 sequence (DNA): TGCGCCAGCAGCTTTTCCGGGACAGGGATGAACACTGAAGCTTTCTTT. Translation gives CASSFSGTGMNTEAFF.